This T cell receptor beta chain emerged from a study of blood T cell repertoires in COVID-19. Only one count was recorded for this clone. Only in-frame clones appear in the TCRdb table, and some are missing; sequencing was by immunoSEQ multiplex PCR. The table shows around 130,000 clones, with 75% to 90% occurring only once. The germline CDR1 and CDR2 sequences are SGHRS and YFSETQ. J lost 4 bases, V lost 0 bases, and 2 bases had no gene match. The CDR3 length is 15 residues. Sequenced material: peripheral blood. This chain joins TRBV5-1 and TRBJ2-1; 9 bases are shared with TRBD1. This clonotype originated in a woman of 80 years or more with acute or convalescent COVID-19. The CDR3 spells CASSLEGQGYNEQFF. The CDR3, as DNA: TGCGCCAGCAGCTTGGAGGGACAGGGTTACAATGAGCAGTTCTTC. Looking up the rest from reference TRBV5-1 and TRBJ2-1 gives the full variable domain: KAGVTQTPRYLIKTRGQQVTLSCSPISGHRSVSWYQQTPGQGLQFLFEYFSETQRNKGNFPGRFSGRQFSNSRSEMNVSTLELGDSALYLCASSLEGQGYNEQFFGPGTRLTVL.